Sequencing of this T cell receptor (beta chain) was carried out in a study of blood T cell repertoires in COVID-19 (dated by TCRdb to the early 2020s). In the study overall: Samples from collaborators originated in the United States, Italy and Spain and spanned both the acute and convalescent phases of COVID-19. Subjects who had been exposed to COVID-19, were actively infected with it, or had recovered from it provided the deeply sampled blood TCRbeta repertoires that made up the dataset. The repertoires were released in a freely available public database intended as a resource for research on the immune response to SARS-CoV-2. The samples were drawn from the first 160 participants of the ongoing ImmuneRACE study and from 1,254 subjects provided by 6 global collaborators. Where HLA class I and class II types were available, the types were taken from metadata supplied by the sample provider, not from assay-based typing. The material from the prospective study consisted of cDNA or gDNA derived from T cells, B-cell-depleted T cells, or PBMCs. Sample metadata almost always included a de-identified subject ID, COVID-19 status, age in years and sex. Study-level results and caveats: The quantity of clinical and demographic metadata differed by source and by participant and was supplied without curation.

For this clone: The specificity of this receptor is unknown. No much larger clonotype is one base removed from it; base qualities were not supplied.

The collaborating institutions used their own protocols to collect whole blood in K2EDTA tubes. Collaborator samples were shipped for TCRbeta analysis as frozen whole blood, isolated PBMCs, or DNA extracted from either sample type. The immunoSEQ Assay, a bias-controlled multiplex PCR, was used to amplify TCRbeta CDR3 regions from genomic DNA. The paper's processing steps were these. The number of nucleated cells in each sample was estimated from the amplification of reference gene primers within the assay. To quantify the absolute abundance of each unique TCRbeta CDR3 rearrangement, sequence reads were collapsed and filtered. For each sample, productive Simpson clonality was calculated as the square root of Simpson's diversity index across productive rearrangements. TCRdb holds this immuneACCESS table with in-frame rearrangements only. Some clones are missing; in checked studies, unresolved V genes explain under half, and the rest has no known cause. The V and J calls and clone size come from that table; D and trimming were worked out from the DNA. Present in this sample are about 280,000 clones, 88% of which were seen just once. About 8.5% of the sample is held by the ten biggest clonotypes.

For CDR1 and CDR2, the germline V gene lists LGHNT and FRNRAP. Unmatched junction bases come to 8, with V trimmed by 5 bases and J by 4 bases. The CDR3 measures 15 amino acids from cysteine to phenylalanine. Just CDR3 DNA is preserved here, 45 bases in frame from base 1. The sequenced material came from peripheral blood. This clonotype was obtained from a man younger than 35 with active or convalescent COVID-19. The rearrangement joined TRBV12-5 to TRBJ2-1; 7 central bases correspond to TRBD1. Here is the DNA: TGTGCTAGTGGTGGTGAGGGGGCCTCGTACAATGAGCAGTTCTTC. This codes for CASGGEGASYNEQFF.